These 9 T cell receptor beta chains share one sample of origin, sequenced in a study of T cells in Graves' hyperthyroidism and ophthalmopathy. What was amplified from RNA transcripts were TCR beta CDR3 regions. First-round RT-PCR of the TCR CDR3 relied on the HTBI primer set. A single record per CDR3 protein comes from TCRdb applying MiXCR to the multiplex PCR reads. The table shows 660,000 or so distinct CDR3 sequences, with roughly 20% occurring only once. The specimen was blood. The receptors were sampled from a man aged 25-45 years with Graves' ophthalmopathy.

There are many counts of this clonotype. V gene TRBV29-1 combines with J gene TRBJ2-7; TRBD2 is a possible D gene (6 bases). The CDR3 runs 12 residues. In germline, CDR1 is SQVTM, CDR2 ANQGSEA. Trimming left V 4 bases short and J 7 bases short, with 14 bases between. The CDR3 loop is CSVVLKGREQYF. The DNA of the CDR3 is TGCAGCGTTGTCCTCAAAGGGAGGGAGCAGTACTTC.

This chain joins TRBV28 and TRBJ1-3, with 8 bases identical to TRBD1. Germline V CDR1 and CDR2: MDHEN, SYDVKM. Unmatched junction bases numbered 1, after V lost 3 bases and J lost 3 bases. CDR3 length: 14 residues. CDR3 in amino acids: CASSFRGLGNTIYF. The CDR3 coding sequence is TGTGCCAGCAGTTTCAGGGGGCTTGGAAACACCATATATTTT.

This clonotype has at least ten counts. The V call is TRBV20-1, the J call TRBJ2-3; 7 nucleotides line up with TRBD2. CDR3 length: 13 residues. The V segment lost 3 bases and the J segment 2 bases; nucleotides outside the gene matches: 2. In germline, CDR1 is DFQATT, CDR2 SNEGSKA (reference sequence). As DNA, the CDR3 is TGCAGTGCTAGGGGAGGGGACACAGATACGCAGTATTTT. This translates into CSARGGDTDTQYF.

This chain joins TRBV14 and TRBJ2-3; 8 bases are shared with TRBD2. Germline V CDR1 and CDR2: SGHDN, FVKESK. The CDR3 contains 16 residues. V trimming: 1 base; J trimming: 8 bases; junction bases outside the gene matches: 11. CDR3 sequence reads: CASSQVPSGSSGTQYF. CDR3 nucleotide sequence: TGTGCCAGCAGCCAAGTGCCCAGCGGGAGTAGTGGTACGCAGTATTTT.

The chain is built from TRBV9 and TRBJ2-5; 9 positions match TRBD2. V gave up 4 bases and J gave up 5 bases; unmatched junction bases: 6. Germline CDR1 SGDLS, CDR2 YYNGEE. This CDR3 comprises 14 residues. The CDR3 loop reads CASSSLAGPETQYF. In nucleotides, the CDR3 is TGTGCCAGCAGCAGCCTAGCGGGACCGGAGACCCAGTACTTC.

The chain recombines TRBV3-1 with TRBJ2-1; 10 bases fit TRBD2. Per the germline V gene, CDR1 is LGHDT and CDR2 is YNNKEL (reference sequence). J gave up 5 bases and V 1 base, and 2 bases lay outside the gene matches. CDR3 length: 15 amino acids. CDR3 DNA sequence: TGTGCCAGCAGCCAAGTAGCGGGAGGTGACAATGAGCAGTTCTTC. The encoded protein is CASSQVAGGDNEQFF.

The sample holds one count of this clonotype. Just one base apart from a much larger clone, this may be a read error. The chain links TRBV11-2 to TRBJ2-1; D may be TRBD2 (5 bases). The CDR3 length is 15 residues. From germline, CDR1 is SGHAT and CDR2 FQNNGV. V was shortened by 2 bases and J by 9 bases, with 17 bases between the two germline ends. CDR3 DNA sequence: TGTGCCAGCAGCTTATTAGTAGGTACTGGGAGTGAGCAGTTCTTC. Its translation is CASSLLVGTGSEQFF.

This rearrangement joins TRBV12-3 or TRBV12-4 to TRBJ2-7; perhaps TRBD2 as D (5 bases). The ends were cut back, 4 bases at V and 5 bases at J, with 9 bases in the middle. The CDR3 runs to 12 residues. Here the CDR3 reads CASSSGIDEQYF. CDR3 nucleotide sequence: TGTGCCAGCAGTTCCGGGATCGACGAGCAGTACTTC.

With respect to this clonotype: The junction differs from germline at one of its ends, possibly a read error. The rearrangement joins TRBV6-2 or TRBV6-3 to TRBJ2-6, with 12 bases lining up with TRBD1. The CDR3 covers 18 residues. The germline V gene encodes CDR1 MNHEY and CDR2 SVGEGT. CDR3 bases: TGTGCCAGCAGCCTAAGGGGGACAGGGGGCTCTGGGACCAACGTCCTGACTTTC. The encoded protein is CASSLRGTGGSGTNVLTF.